The TCR beta chain described here comes from a study of multiple sclerosis patients with progressive multifocal leukoencephalopathy. Sequencing was performed with immunoSEQ multiplex PCR; in TCRdb, only in-frame clones are kept and a portion is missing. The data contain around 32,000 clones, 92% of them singletons. Stated time point: before natalizumab initiation. V gave up 0 bases and J gave up 6 bases, with 15 bases separating them. The CDR3 runs 16 residues. In germline, CDR1 is SGDLS, CDR2 YYNGEE. This chain joins TRBV9 and TRBJ2-2; D unresolved. The sequenced material came from PBMCs. This receptor was taken from a man under 40 with multiple sclerosis. CDR3 protein: CASSVVSRSWPGELFF. The CDR3 coding sequence is TGTGCCAGCAGCGTAGTTTCCCGGTCGTGGCCCGGGGAGCTGTTTTTT.